This T cell receptor (beta chain) was observed in a study of T cell responses to AZD1222 COVID-19 vaccine. Study results and caveats: When two AZD1222 doses had been given, Spike-specific TCR breadth and depth rose. Within unmutated variant regions lay the reported targets of nearly half of spike-specific TCRs. Females made up more of the donors, who were largely white British, and clonal diversity may have come out too low. Vaccine-associated CD4 TCRs spanned spike, dominant at 160-218 and 743-854.

About this clone itself: The target antigen is unknown.

The CDR3 has 13 residues. Germline-derived CDR1 and CDR2 are MNHEY and SMNVEV (reference sequence). V shed 6 bases and J shed 6 bases, with 13 bases lying between them. The table came from immunoSEQ multiplex PCR; TCRdb's copy has only in-frame clones and leaves some out. Of some 160,000 clones listed, 85% to 95% are singletons. The sample here was peripheral blood, taken on day 0 of AZD1222 vaccination. This receptor was obtained from an adult in good health. V is TRBV27 and J is TRBJ2-3; possibly TRBD2 for D (6 bases). The CDR3 protein is CASRGLIKDTQYF. CDR3 sequence (DNA): TGTGCCAGCAGGGGACTCATTAAGGATACGCAGTATTTT.